What follows are 11 T cell receptor beta chains derived from one specimen sequenced in a study of blood T cells in healthy people across ages. Through a sample-barcoded 5' primer and a J-beta primer mix, a second PCR was run for roughly 6 to 11 cycles. MiXCR, applied by TCRdb to the 5' RACE reads, yields one record per CDR3 protein. This sample has about 1.1 million distinct CDR3 sequences; less than 45% occur once, and the top ten carry less than 15%. The specimen was blood. The receptors were sampled from a man aged 18 to 30 in good health.

The chain uses TRBV12-3 or TRBV12-4 and TRBJ2-3, with 7 bases aligning to TRBD2. The CDR3 spans 15 residues. Trimming removed 7 bases from V and 4 bases from J; junction bases left unmatched: 11. The CDR3, as DNA: TGTGCCAGCAACTCGGCGGGGGTGTTCGCAGATACGCAGTATTTT. It translates to CASNSAGVFADTQYF.

This chain uses TRBV20-1 with TRBJ2-7; D may correspond to TRBD1 or TRBD2 (5 bases each). Germline V gene lookup returns CDR1 DFQATT and CDR2 SNEGSKA (reference sequence). V lost 3 bases and J 3 bases, leaving 9 bases between the germline ends. This CDR3 is 12 amino acids long. The CDR3 spells CSASPGGYEQYF. In nucleotides, the CDR3 is TGCAGTGCTAGTCCTGGGGGCTACGAGCAGTACTTC.

In this sample, this clonotype turned up a few times. The genes are TRBV29-1 and TRBJ1-2, with 8 bases identical to TRBD1. Trimming took 2 bases from V and 4 from J; bases not matched to a gene: 6. The CDR3 spans 14 residues. The germline CDR1 and CDR2 sequences are SQVTM and ANQGSEA. As DNA, the CDR3 is TGCAGCGTTGAACCCAGCAGGGGGCTCTATGGCTACACCTTC. It specifies CSVEPSRGLYGYTF.

The sample holds one count of this clonotype. Written as DNA, the CDR3 is TGTGCCAGCAGGAAAAGGGGACAGCCCCTTTATTATGGCTACACCTTC. Protein: CASRKRGQPLYYGYTF. The chain recombines TRBV6-5 with TRBJ1-2; 7 bases map to TRBD1. Unmatched junction bases numbered 15, after V lost 6 bases and J lost 5 bases. This CDR3 has 16 amino acids. Germline V gives CDR1 MNHEY, CDR2 SVGAGI.

This clonotype was recorded a few times. The chain is built from TRBV9 and TRBJ2-1, with D unclear. The closer fit of TRBJ2-7 to the DNA end suggests the J call may be wrong. This CDR3 is built from 15 residues. Germline V gives CDR1 SGDLS, CDR2 YYNGEE. This CDR3 reads CASSVDGLSYNEQYF. CDR3 coding DNA: TGTGCCAGCAGCGTAGATGGCCTCTCCTACAATGAGCAGTACTTC.

The rearrangement links TRBV21-1 to TRBJ1-6. TRBV21-1 is a recognized pseudogene. This CDR3 region has 15 residues. Written as DNA, the CDR3 is TGTGCCAGCCGGGAGGGGATGCCCTATAATTCACCCCTCCACTTT. Translation gives CASREGMPYNSPLHF.

This clonotype appeared a single time. V and J are TRBV11-2 and TRBJ2-1; perhaps TRBD1 as D (5 bases). Germline CDR1 reads SGHAT; CDR2 reads FQNNGV. CDR3 length: 17 residues. The V end lost 4 bases, the J end lost 6 bases, and 22 bases lay between the germline ends. CDR3 sequence: CASSSRVRGSRGNEQFF. DNA of the CDR3: TGTGCCAGCAGCTCCAGGGTAAGGGGTAGCCGTGGCAATGAGCAGTTCTTC.

This sequence joins TRBV4-2 and TRBJ2-1, with 13 bases aligning to TRBD2. There are 18 residues in the CDR3. Trimming took 4 bases from V and 0 from J; bases not matched to a gene: 6. Per germline, CDR1 LGHNA and CDR2 YNFKEQ. The CDR3 reads CASSRRRTSGSSYNEQFF. The DNA of the CDR3 is TGTGCCAGCAGCCGCCGAAGGACTAGCGGGAGCTCCTACAATGAGCAGTTCTTC.

The V and J genes are TRBV5-1 and TRBJ2-3; D is uncertain. Trimming left V 5 bases short and J 5 bases short, with 12 bases between. This CDR3 comprises 13 residues. Germline loops: CDR1 SGHRS, CDR2 YFSETQ. The CDR3 region has the DNA TGCGCCAGCAGATTGAATGCCGGAGATACGCAGTATTTT. This gives the protein CASRLNAGDTQYF.

V is TRBV7-9 and J is TRBJ2-4; D gene ambiguous. Germline lookup yields CDR1 SEHNR and CDR2 FQNEAQ (reference sequence). The CDR3 has 15 amino acids. V lost 4 bases and J 1 base, leaving 11 bases between the germline ends. The CDR3 coding sequence is TGTGCCAGCAGCTCCGGATATGTCGCCAAAAACATTCAGTACTTC. Translation gives CASSSGYVAKNIQYF. The whole variable domain, remainder taken from reference TRBV7-9 and TRBJ2-4, is DTGVSQNPRHKITKRGQNVTFRCDPISEHNRLYWYRQTLGQGPEFLTYFQNEAQLEKSRLLSDRFSAERPKGSFSTLEIQRTEQGDSAMYLCASSSGYVAKNIQYFGAGTRLSVL.

The rearrangement uses TRBV6-2 or TRBV6-3 and TRBJ2-5; D ambiguous. The end of the DNA aligns better with TRBJ2-7, so the J call may be wrong. Germline lookup yields CDR1 MNHEY and CDR2 SVGEGT. This CDR3 has 10 amino acids. The CDR3, as DNA: TGTGCCAGCAACAAGGACGAGCAGTACTTC. This sequence encodes CASNKDEQYF.